This TCR beta chain is drawn from a study of blood T cell repertoires in COVID-19. CDR1 is LNHDA and CDR2 is SQIVND in the germline V gene (reference sequence). The CDR3 covers 14 residues. J gave up 2 bases and V 5 bases, and 6 bases lay outside the gene matches. Original processing methods: Amplifying reference gene primers gave estimates of nucleated cell counts. Clones were sequenced by immunoSEQ multiplex PCR, and TCRdb holds only the in-frame ones, with some missing. The V and J calls and clone size were taken over from that table, and D and trimming were inferred from the DNA. The sample shows about 180,000 clones, roughly nine tenths of them seen only once. Donors were grouped by their self-reported clinical history.

The V gene is TRBV19, the J gene TRBJ2-7; 7 bases agree with TRBD1. The sequencing input was PBMCs or T cells enriched from blood (not recorded which). The origin of this receptor is a woman aged 50 to 60 who had recovered from COVID-19. CDR3 in amino acids: CASSWGGQAYEQYF. The DNA for the CDR3 is TGTGCCAGTAGTTGGGGTGGACAGGCCTACGAGCAGTACTTC.